This TCR beta chain was sequenced for a study of a mutant IDH1 vaccine in newly diagnosed glioma. Across the whole study: Either 4-6 weeks after radiotherapy alone or alongside temozolomide, vaccination was begun.

Between the trimmed V and J ends, which lost 0 bases and 8 bases, there was a span of 10 bases. Germline V gene sequence: CDR1 GTSNPN, CDR2 SVGIG (reference sequence). CDR3 length: 12 amino acids. Sample time point: week 47, end of study. Vaccine doses each comprised 300 ug of mutant IDH1 20-mer peptide, with topical imiquimod. As for this clone: Its target is not known. It is likely a read error, because the conserved phenylalanine at the end of the CDR3 is missing.

The assay was immunoSEQ multiplex PCR, and TCRdb's table has in-frame clones only and misses some. The sample yields about 56,000 clones, over 80% seen once. The TCR originated in a woman aged 50 to 60 with glioma. The specimen comprised PBMCs, sampled from a glioma patient whose treatment included an IDH1 peptide vaccine. This sequence joins TRBV30 and TRBJ1-2, with no clear D. The CDR3 reads CAWSVGLEGYTL. The CDR3 DNA reads as TGTGCCTGGAGTGTAGGGTTGGAGGGCTACACCCTC.